A single sample is the source of the 28 T cell receptor beta chains below, sequenced in a study of Ad26.COV2.S vaccination and SARS-CoV-2 variants. Assay: immunoSEQ multiplex PCR; the TCRdb copy retains only in-frame clones and omits some. The table records around 300,000 clones, under 90% of them present only once. Regarding treatment: roughly 19 received Ad26.COV2.S at low or high dose, single or two shots; 5 received placebo; per-sample allocation not given. Samples analyzed were those drawn on day 63 after the first vaccine or placebo injection. The sample in question was peripheral blood, obtained in a trial of Ad26.COV2.S vaccine versus placebo. The receptor set was obtained from a person aged 18 to 59 who received the Ad26.COV2.S COVID-19 vaccine or a placebo.

V is TRBV14 and J is TRBJ2-1; 8 bases agree with TRBD2. V lost 2 bases, J lost 9 bases, and 0 bases stayed unmatched. This CDR3 spans 12 amino acids. From germline, CDR1 is SGHDN and CDR2 FVKESK. CDR3 in amino acids: CASSQLAGEQFF. CDR3 bases: TGTGCCAGCAGCCAACTAGCGGGTGAGCAGTTCTTC.

The chain is built from TRBV9 and TRBJ1-4; 12 bases match TRBD1. CDR3 length: 17 amino acids. With 4 bases clipped from V and 5 bases from J, the junction kept 9 bases outside the gene matches. The germline V gene encodes CDR1 SGDLS and CDR2 YYNGEE. In DNA, the CDR3 is TGTGCCAGCAGCTTCGGGACAGGGGGCCGTGGGAATGAAAAACTGTTTTTT. It encodes CASSFGTGGRGNEKLFF.

V gene TRBV7-2 combines with J gene TRBJ2-3; no clear D gene. V was pared by 5 bases and J by 2 bases, with 5 bases between. This CDR3 has 12 amino acids. CDR1 and CDR2 from the germline V gene are SGHTA and FQGNSA. This CDR3 reads CASSPYTDTQYF. CDR3 coding DNA: TGTGCCAGCAGCCCTTACACAGATACGCAGTATTTT.

The gene calls are TRBV12-3 or TRBV12-4 and TRBJ2-5; 7 nucleotides align to TRBD1. Unmatched junction bases numbered 3, after V lost 3 bases and J lost 5 bases. This CDR3 is built from 13 residues. The CDR3 reads CASSFGQAETQYF. In DNA, the CDR3 is TGTGCCAGCAGTTTCGGACAGGCCGAGACCCAGTACTTC.

This chain connects TRBV27 to TRBJ2-2; 10 positions agree with TRBD2. V dropped 6 bases and J dropped 6; count of bases not matched to a gene: 7. Germline CDR1 and CDR2: MNHEY and SMNVEV (reference sequence). CDR3 length: 15 amino acids. This chain's CDR3 is CASRLGLAVAGELFF. In nucleotides, the CDR3 is TGTGCCAGCAGACTTGGACTAGCGGTTGCCGGGGAGCTGTTTTTT.

The chain is built from TRBV11-2 and TRBJ2-1; 14 nucleotides agree with TRBD2. CDR1 and CDR2 from the germline V gene are SGHAT and FQNNGV. This CDR3 is 15 amino acids long. V shed 6 bases, J shed 8 bases, and the junction held 6 bases outside the gene matches. Here the CDR3 reads CASRKTSGGAYEQFF. CDR3 coding DNA: TGTGCCAGCAGAAAGACTAGCGGGGGGGCATATGAGCAGTTCTTC.

The chain uses TRBV19 and TRBJ2-1; TRBD1 is a possible D gene (5 bases). This CDR3 is 14 amino acids long. The V gene's germline CDR1 is LNHDA and CDR2 SQIVND (reference sequence). Trimming pared 8 bases from V and 7 bases from J, leaving 18 bases between. The CDR3 DNA follows: TGTGCCAGTTGCCCCATCGGAGCAGGGAATGAGCAGTTCTTC. Residues: CASCPIGAGNEQFF.

The V and J genes are TRBV6-5 and TRBJ2-7; D is ambiguous. The CDR3 is 15 amino acids. The germline V gene encodes CDR1 MNHEY and CDR2 SVGAGI. V was trimmed by 6 bases and J by 2 bases, leaving 17 bases between them. The CDR3 coding sequence is TGTGCCAGCAGGGGGTCGGCAGGTCAAGCCTACGAGCAGTACTTC. Protein product: CASRGSAGQAYEQYF.

This chain joins TRBV7-2 and TRBJ2-2, with D unresolved. The CDR3 has 13 amino acids. V lost 6 bases and J lost 1, with 6 bases in between. Germline assignment: CDR1 SGHTA and CDR2 FQGNSA. The CDR3 reads CASRLLNTGELFF. In nucleotides, the CDR3 is TGTGCCAGCAGACTCTTGAACACCGGGGAGCTGTTTTTT.

The chain employs TRBV5-8 and TRBJ2-5, with D unresolved. The ends were cut back, 1 base at V and 5 bases at J, with 15 bases in the middle. This CDR3 contains 15 residues. Germline V CDR1 and CDR2: SGHTS, YDEGEE. CDR3 sequence reads: CASSLIVAPGETQYF. CDR3 nucleotides: TGTGCCAGCAGCTTGATCGTGGCTCCTGGGGAGACCCAGTACTTC.

The chain recombines TRBV10-1 with TRBJ1-6; D not resolved. Germline CDR1 is WNHNN and CDR2 is SYGVQD (reference sequence). The CDR3 is made up of 13 amino acids. V lost 3 bases to trimming and J lost 3 bases, with 3 bases between them. The CDR3 DNA reads TGCGCCAGCAGTGAAGACTATAATTCACCCCTCCACTTT. Its protein product is CASSEDYNSPLHF.

The CDR3 region has the DNA TGCGCCAGCAGCTTGGGACAGGCCCCCTCCTACGAGCAGTACGTC. It translates to CASSLGQAPSYEQYV. The chain combines TRBV5-1 with TRBJ2-7, with TRBD1 as a possible D gene (6 bases). CDR1 and CDR2 (germline): SGHRS, YFSETQ. Trimming shortened V by 0 bases and J by 0 bases, and 10 bases separated the two germline ends. This CDR3 is built from 15 residues.

V gene TRBV5-1 combines with J gene TRBJ2-1; D unresolved. CDR3 length: 13 residues. Trimming left V 3 bases short and J 7 bases short, with 11 bases between. CDR1 is SGHRS and CDR2 is YFSETQ in the germline V gene. CDR3 DNA: TGCGCCAGCAGCTCCTACCTCGGAAATGAGCAGTTCTTC. Protein sequence: CASSSYLGNEQFF.

This clone occurred a few times. This rearrangement joins TRBV29-1 to TRBJ2-7, with 7 bases matching TRBD1. The germline V gene encodes CDR1 SQVTM and CDR2 ANQGSEA. The CDR3 is 12 amino acids. The J segment lost 2 bases and the V segment lost 4 bases, leaving 2 bases of the junction unmatched. The CDR3 region has the DNA TGCAGCGTTGCGGACAGGACCTACGAGCAGTACTTC. Protein sequence: CSVADRTYEQYF.

This clone came up a few times. The V and J genes are TRBV4-3 and TRBJ2-7, with 7 bases that match TRBD1. The CDR3 totals 16 residues. Germline trimming cut 1 base from V and 5 bases from J; bases unmatched to any gene: 11. The germline V gene encodes CDR1 LGHNA and CDR2 YSLEER. As DNA, the CDR3 is TGCGCCAGCAGCCAAGGGACCGGGACAGCTACCAACGAGCAGTACTTC. Protein sequence: CASSQGTGTATNEQYF.

The genes are TRBV14 and TRBJ1-1; 7 nucleotides match TRBD1. The length of the CDR3 is 14 residues. The germline gives CDR1 SGHDN, CDR2 FVKESK. Losses at the gene ends were 3 bases for V and 7 bases for J; bases not matched to a gene: 8. CDR3 sequence reads: CASSQAYDRVEAFF. CDR3 sequence (DNA): TGTGCCAGCAGCCAGGCTTATGACAGGGTTGAAGCTTTCTTT.

The V and J genes are TRBV18 and TRBJ1-2; weak D call: TRBD1 (5 bases). This CDR3 has 16 amino acids. Germline V gene data show CDR1 as KGHSH and CDR2 as LQKENI. V was clipped by 3 bases and J by 3 bases, with 17 bases between them. The CDR3 region has the DNA TGTGCCAGCTCACCCAACGTAAGGGGATCGGACTATGGCTACACCTTC. It codes for CASSPNVRGSDYGYTF.

This rearrangement joins TRBV14 to TRBJ1-2, with D perhaps TRBD1 (6 bases). V lost 0 bases and J 5 bases, leaving 13 bases between the germline ends. Germline lookup yields CDR1 SGHDN and CDR2 FVKESK. The length of the CDR3 is 15 residues. Written as DNA, the CDR3 is TGTGCCAGCAGCCAAGACGCAGGGGTCCCTTATGGCTACACCTTC. This gives the protein CASSQDAGVPYGYTF.

The J gene is TRBJ1-3, the V gene TRBV28; D is possibly TRBD1 (5 bases). V lost 10 bases, J lost 4 bases, and 20 bases lay in between. The CDR3 totals 15 residues. Germline V gene lookup returns CDR1 MDHEN and CDR2 SYDVKM. The CDR3 DNA is TGTGCCACGGAGGTTAGGGGTCAATTGGGAAACACCATATATTTT. Its protein is CATEVRGQLGNTIYF.

The V gene is TRBV2, the J gene TRBJ1-6, with D possibly TRBD1 on 5 matching bases. The ends were cut back, 2 bases at V and 7 bases at J, with 12 bases in the middle. The CDR3 runs to 15 residues. Germline loops: CDR1 SNHLY, CDR2 FYNNEI. In nucleotides, the CDR3 is TGTGCCAGCAGTGAATTGGCAGGGAACAATTCACCCCTCCACTTT. Protein product: CASSELAGNNSPLHF.

The sample holds a few counts of this clone. This chain joins TRBV2 and TRBJ1-6; D gene uncertain. Deletions cut 2 bases from V and 10 bases from J, with 9 bases between. Germline values: CDR1 SNHLY, CDR2 FYNNEI. This CDR3 comprises 13 residues. As DNA, the CDR3 is TGTGCCAGCAGTGAATGGCGGGGATCACCCCTCCACTTT. Protein: CASSEWRGSPLHF.

CDR3 residues: CASAGRSWVYGYTF. The CDR3 DNA reads as TGTGCCAGTGCCGGGCGATCGTGGGTCTATGGCTACACCTTC. The chain links TRBV28 to TRBJ1-2, with D hard to call. V lost 9 bases, J lost 4 bases, and 18 bases lay in between. CDR1 and CDR2 from the germline V gene are MDHEN and SYDVKM. The CDR3 has 14 residues.

The chain combines TRBV3-1 (or the pseudogene TRBV3-2) with TRBJ2-5; TRBD2 might be the D (5 bases). Germline assignment: CDR1 LGHDT and CDR2 YNNKEL (reference sequence). The CDR3 has 18 amino acids. Trimming left V 0 bases short and J 2 bases short, with 19 bases between. The CDR3 nucleotides are TGTGCCAGCAGCCAAGATCTGGACTTCGACGACCGACAAGAGACCCAGTACTTC. This codes for CASSQDLDFDDRQETQYF.

The gene calls are TRBV6-2 or TRBV6-3 and TRBJ2-7; 10 bases are a match to TRBD2. Losses at the gene ends were 6 bases for V and 2 bases for J; bases not matched to a gene: 7. The CDR3 runs to 15 residues. Germline CDR1 and CDR2: MNHEY and SVGEGT. Written as DNA, the CDR3 is TGTGCCAGCAGCCCAACTAGCGGGATTACCTACGAGCAGTACTTC. Translating gives CASSPTSGITYEQYF.

This chain joins TRBV5-1 and TRBJ2-3; D unresolved. Germline V gene data show CDR1 as SGHRS and CDR2 as YFSETQ. The length of the CDR3 is 12 residues. V lost 4 bases to trimming and J lost 2 bases, with 5 bases between them. Here the CDR3 reads CASSPSTDTQYF. The CDR3 DNA is TGCGCCAGCAGCCCCTCCACAGATACGCAGTATTTT. Full variable domain (rest looked up from reference TRBV5-1 and TRBJ2-3): KAGVTQTPRYLIKTRGQQVTLSCSPISGHRSVSWYQQTPGQGLQFLFEYFSETQRNKGNFPGRFSGRQFSNSRSEMNVSTLELGDSALYLCASSPSTDTQYFGPGTRLTVL.

The gene calls are TRBV27 and TRBJ2-5; D may be TRBD1 or TRBD2 (5 bases each). V dropped 5 bases and J dropped 5 bases, with 15 bases sitting between them. Germline V lookup: CDR1 MNHEY, CDR2 SMNVEV (reference sequence). This CDR3 region has 14 residues. CDR3 amino acids: CASSPGRRRETQYF. CDR3 nucleotide sequence: TGTGCCAGCAGTCCGGGACGGAGACGGGAGACCCAGTACTTC.

The V call is TRBV20-1, the J call TRBJ1-1, with D perhaps matching TRBD1 (5 bases). In germline, CDR1 is DFQATT, CDR2 SNEGSKA (reference sequence). The ends were cut back, 3 bases at V and 8 bases at J, with 16 bases in the middle. CDR3 length equals 13 residues. For the CDR3, the DNA is TGCAGTGCTAGTTATCCCAGGACAAAGGAAGCTTTCTTT. Translating it yields CSASYPRTKEAFF.

The rearrangement uses TRBV30 and TRBJ1-2; D call uncertain. V lost 3 bases to trimming and J lost 1 base, with 21 bases between them. Looked up from germline, CDR1 is GTSNPN and CDR2 is SVGIG (reference sequence). This CDR3 has 17 residues. This chain's CDR3 is CAWRTPGRSKLNYGYTF. DNA for the CDR3: TGTGCCTGGAGGACGCCCGGCCGGTCAAAACTTAACTATGGCTACACCTTC.